This TCR beta chain was obtained from a study of blood T cell repertoires in COVID-19. Looking at the study overall: T cells, B-cell-depleted T cells, or PBMCs supplied cDNA or gDNA.

TCRdb keeps only in-frame clones here, not all; method: immunoSEQ multiplex PCR. The table shows about 110,000 clones, with roughly 84% occurring only once. The CDR3 runs 15 residues. V was pared by 4 bases and J by 10 bases, with 9 bases of the junction left unmatched. This sequence originates from a man in his forties with acute or convalescent COVID-19. This chain links TRBV5-3 with TRBJ1-6; 9 bases line up with TRBD1. TRBV5-3 is sorted into the ORF group, with uncertain function. Sample: peripheral blood. The chain's CDR3 is CARSRNRGQVSPLHF. In DNA form, the CDR3 reads TGTGCCAGAAGCCGCAACAGGGGGCAAGTGTCACCCCTCCACTTT.